This TCR beta chain was obtained from a study of Ad26.COV2.S vaccination and SARS-CoV-2 variants (TCRdb year 2021). Background on the whole study: Vaccine-arm donors came from COV1001, a multicentre, randomized, double-blind, placebo-controlled phase I-IIa trial of Ad26.COV2.S in healthy adults. The TCR-sequenced set comprised approximately 32 samples: some 20 Ad26.COV2.S vaccine recipients, 5 placebo recipients and 8 SARS-CoV-2 convalescent individuals. Participants in the trial were split at random into five groups of five each, receiving low-dose or high-dose Ad26.COV2.S once or twice, or else placebo on both occasions. Ad26.COV2.S was given intramuscularly at 5x10^10 or 1x10^11 viral particles, as a single shot or as two shots 56 days apart. TCRbeta repertoire sequencing served as the tool for gauging how specific and how broad the SARS-CoV-2-reactive T cell receptors were following Ad26.COV2.S vaccination. Investigators remained blinded to trial group allocation during experiments and outcome assessment.

Comment on this clone: The antigen it recognizes is unknown. There are no base qualities to consult, and no much larger clone falls within one base.

The immunoSEQ Assay was the method used to sequence TCRbeta CDR3 regions. After extraction, genomic DNA underwent amplification by bias-controlled multiplex PCR, followed by high-throughput sequencing. Per the source publication's procedure: To quantify the absolute abundance of every unique TCRbeta CDR3 region, sequences were collapsed and filtered. T cell fraction was estimated by normalizing TCRbeta template counts to usable DNA, with usable DNA measured through amplification of reference genes found in all nucleated cells. Repertoire TCRs were annotated as SARS-CoV-2-specific by exact matching of V gene, CDR3 amino acid sequence and J gene to a known reactive TCR set. MIRA supplied the reference SARS-CoV-2 TCR set, which was filtered for enrichment in COVID-19-positive ImmuneCODE repertoires so that public or cross-reactive TCRs were removed. Drawing on the MIRA antigens, annotated TCRs were analysed further at the level of specific ORF or position within ORF. Breadth was defined as annotated unique rearrangements over total unique productive rearrangements; depth was the summed frequency of those rearrangements. Two-sided Wilcoxon rank-sum tests were applied when comparing TCR breadth between groups. Sourced from immuneACCESS, this table was stored by TCRdb with only in-frame sequences that have V and J called. A share of the clones is absent; for the studies checked, an unresolved V gene accounts for under half, and the remainder has no known explanation. From that table come the V and J calls and clone size; the DNA was used to work out D and trimming. Within this sample are about 680,000 clones, with approximately 88% of them counted one time only. Roughly 1.5% of the sample belongs to the ten largest clones.

Reading the label with the study, this specimen's treatment or condition is: some 20 received Ad26.COV2.S at low or high dose, single or two shots; several received placebo; per-sample allocation not given. For vaccine and placebo recipients, repertoires were sequenced using samples collected on day 63 after the first injection. Cohort 1b enrolled 25 or so adults aged 18-55 years at a single site in Boston, USA, between 29 July and 7 August 2020. Ad26.COV2.S consisted of a replication-incompetent adenovirus type 26 vector by which a prefusion-stabilized SARS-CoV-2 spike protein from the original Wuhan strain was expressed. Results and caveats for the whole study, not just this receptor: The authors noted that the TCR breadth and depth analyses may have underestimated total T cell responses. Spike-specific TCR breadth was higher in Ad26.COV2.S recipients than in placebo recipients (P = 0.0014). Comparable non-spike TCR breadth was observed between vaccine and placebo recipients, consistent with only spike being contained in the vaccine. The study was not powered for comparison of responses between vaccine doses or regimens. Substantial breadth of spike-specific CD8+ and CD4+ T cell responses was reported after vaccination.

V is shortened by 0 bases, J by 2 bases, and the region joining them spans 14 bases. CDR1 KGHSH and CDR2 LQKENI are derived from the germline V gene. The CDR3 starts with the cysteine, ends with the phenylalanine, and has 17 residues. CDR3 DNA is the only sequence kept; it has 51 bases, read in frame from the first base. Rearrangement joined TRBV18 to TRBJ2-1, and the D gene may be TRBD1, 6 bases matching. The sequence derives from a person between 18 and 59 years old who received the Ad26.COV2.S COVID-19 vaccine or a placebo. This sample comprised peripheral blood, obtained in a trial of Ad26.COV2.S vaccine versus placebo. For the CDR3, the sequence is CASSPPQGYYTYNEQFF. The DNA reads TGTGCCAGCTCACCACCCCAGGGGTACTACACCTACAATGAGCAGTTCTTC.